This T cell receptor beta chain is from a study of regulatory T cells in long-lasting Graves disease. About the research overall: Newly diagnosed Graves' patients had under 3 months of antithyroid drugs.

Building the TCR beta libraries relied on iRepertoire HTBI primers, and CDR3 regions underwent Arm-PCR. TCRdb reanalysed the multiplex PCR reads using MiXCR and keeps one entry per CDR3 protein. The table includes just over 600,000 distinct CDR3 sequences, roughly 15% detected once. The germline V gene has CDR1 SGHRS and CDR2 YFSETQ. V lost 6 bases to trimming and J lost 4 bases, with 13 bases between them. This CDR3 is 14 amino acids long. This clonotype was observed a few times. Time point of the sample: newly diagnosed GD, antithyroid drugs for less than 3 months. Scientists built the TCR library using RNA that was extracted from PBMCs. It was by American Thyroid Association guidelines that Graves' disease was diagnosed. The same data also went into a second study, on T cells in Graves' hyperthyroidism and ophthalmopathy. That work adds: Diagnoses were made from clinical symptoms, serum measures (thyroxine and TRAb), thyroid ultrasound and orbital computed tomography. Using the HTBI primer set, a first-round RT-PCR was run on the TCR CDR3.

The sample in question was peripheral blood mononuclear cells (PBMCs), obtained at new diagnosis, from a patient treated with antithyroid drugs. This sequence was found in a woman aged 30 to 39 with Graves disease. V and J are TRBV5-1 and TRBJ2-2; D gene ambiguous. The CDR3 nucleotides are TGCGCCAGCACTGAGAGGCATAGCACCGGGGAGCTGTTTTTT. Translating it yields CASTERHSTGELFF.